This record looks at one TCR beta chain sequence and its context. Its cognate antigen is unknown. Surgery without prior neoadjuvant therapy was the treatment of the selected pancreatic ductal adenocarcinoma patients. Libraries were prepared by immunoSEQ multiplex PCR; TCRdb keeps only in-frame clonotypes and omits some of them. The sample has about 11,000 clones, roughly 89% seen once. The V end lost 4 bases, the J end lost 3 bases, and 18 bases lay between the germline ends. Germline loops: CDR1 LNHDA, CDR2 SQIVND (reference sequence). The CDR3 contains 16 residues. This record belongs to a study of T cells in pancreatic ductal adenocarcinoma. Study-wide results and limits: Blood clonality (roughly 0.07) did not differ significantly from tumor (approximately 0.1). Unique clonotypes were around 8-fold more numerous in blood than in tumor.

This chain joins TRBV19 and TRBJ1-1, with D possibly matching TRBD1 (5 bases). Source material: PBMCs. This TCR was sampled from a human donor with pancreatic ductal adenocarcinoma. The CDR3 protein is CASSTPSRTTDTEAFF. CDR3 nucleotides: TGTGCCAGTAGTACCCCCTCCAGGACAACGGACACTGAAGCTTTCTTT.